Presented here are 2 T cell receptor beta chains from one specimen sequenced in a study of sequential checkpoint blockade in melanoma. Sequenced by immunoSEQ multiplex PCR; TCRdb stores in-frame clones only, minus some. The table lists about 8,400 clones, over 85% of them singletons. The treatment denotes: randomized to nivolumab then ipilimumab (arm A) or the reverse (arm B). The sequencing here drew on CD8+ T cells sorted from blood (inferred from file names), taken from a patient given nivolumab and ipilimumab in sequence. The receptor source for this set is a human donor with melanoma.

The chain joins TRBV28 to TRBJ2-7; TRBD2 matches at 8 bases. The germline gives CDR1 MDHEN, CDR2 SYDVKM. The trim removed 6 bases at V and 4 bases at J, leaving 5 bases unmatched. The CDR3 totals 13 residues. The CDR3, as DNA: TGTGCCAGCAGAGATAGCGGGACTTACGAGCAGTACTTC. Protein: CASRDSGTYEQYF.

The V and J genes are TRBV28 and TRBJ1-1; TRBD1 matches 9 bases. Germline assignment: CDR1 MDHEN and CDR2 SYDVKM. This CDR3 spans 15 amino acids. The V gene end was trimmed by 5 bases and the J gene end by 4 bases; junction bases not matched to a gene: 8. The CDR3 region has the DNA TGTGCCAGCAGTCGGATAACAGGGGGCGGCACTGAAGCTTTCTTT. It specifies CASSRITGGGTEAFF.